These 8 T cell receptor beta chains share one sample of origin, sequenced in a study of control samples from healthy donors and cancer patients. This table comes from immunoSEQ multiplex PCR, and its TCRdb copy is limited to in-frame clones, with some not included. Here the sample spans around 6,100 clones, 72% being singletons. The sequenced sample was formalin-fixed, paraffin-embedded tissue. The receptors stem from a male donor with melanoma.

The gene calls are TRBV30 and TRBJ2-3; 8 positions match TRBD2. V lost 3 bases, J lost 0 bases, and 14 bases stayed unmatched. CDR1 and CDR2 from the germline V gene are GTSNPN and SVGIG (reference sequence). The CDR3 contains 18 residues. The CDR3 nucleotides are TGTGCCTGGAGACCGGGACGCCGGGCTAGCGGGAGCACAGATACGCAGTATTTT. Encoded protein: CAWRPGRRASGSTDTQYF.

This clone came up a few times. V usage is TRBV7-3 and J usage is TRBJ2-3; weak D call: TRBD1 (6 bases). Between the trimmed V and J ends, which lost 4 bases and 0 bases, there was a span of 20 bases. The V gene's germline CDR1 is SGHTA and CDR2 FQGTGA. This CDR3 comprises 18 residues. The CDR3 DNA sequence: TGTGCCAGCAGCTCTCCGGGACACCCCCTTCTTAGCACAGATACGCAGTATTTT. Residues: CASSSPGHPLLSTDTQYF.

This sequence joins TRBV7-8 and TRBJ2-7, with no clear D. The germline CDR1 and CDR2 sequences are SGHVS and FQNEAQ. Trimming took 4 bases from V and 2 from J, leaving 18 bases between them. The CDR3 covers 16 residues. The CDR3 is CASSSFGLGRTYEQYF. The CDR3 DNA sequence: TGTGCCAGCAGCTCCTTCGGTCTTGGCAGAACCTACGAGCAGTACTTC.

This clone came up once. The junction and the germline gene differ at one end; a read error may be behind it. The sample has other DNA sequences that encode this CDR3 too. The gene calls are TRBV2 and TRBJ2-5; 9 nucleotides line up with TRBD1. Germline CDR1 and CDR2: SNHLY and FYNNEI. This CDR3 spans 14 amino acids. The CDR3 DNA is TGTGCTAGCAGGTTACAGGGGGCGGGAGAGACCCAGTACTTC. Protein: CASRLQGAGETQYF.

The genes are TRBV18 and TRBJ1-1, with 7 bases that match TRBD1. Germline loops: CDR1 KGHSH, CDR2 LQKENI. This CDR3 comprises 16 residues. V shed 3 bases, J shed 1 base, and the junction held 8 bases outside the gene matches. The CDR3 region is CASSPNRQGSNTEAFF. CDR3 nucleotides: TGTGCCAGCTCACCTAACAGACAGGGCTCGAACACTGAAGCTTTCTTT.

The chain links TRBV28 to TRBJ2-7, with 8 bases matching TRBD2. Germline CDR1 is MDHEN and CDR2 is SYDVKM. V was pared by 5 bases and J by 3 bases, with 30 bases of the junction left unmatched. The CDR3 contains 22 residues. The CDR3 DNA reads TGTGCCAGCAGTCCGAACCCATCCCCGGGACACCTAATCATGGGGACTAGCTACGAGCAGTACTTC. Residues: CASSPNPSPGHLIMGTSYEQYF.

This clone was seen a few times. This sequence joins TRBV30 and TRBJ2-7; 9 bases align to TRBD1. This CDR3 has 14 residues. J gave up 4 bases and V 6 bases, and 10 bases lay outside the gene matches. Germline V CDR1 and CDR2: GTSNPN, SVGIG (reference sequence). CDR3 sequence: CACNPHRGRYEQYF. The CDR3 region has the DNA TGTGCCTGTAACCCGCACAGGGGGCGTTACGAGCAGTACTTC.

This chain connects TRBV3-1 (or the pseudogene TRBV3-2) to TRBJ2-4; 7 nucleotides line up with TRBD2. Germline V CDR1 and CDR2: LGHDT, YNNKEL (reference sequence). The CDR3 covers 15 residues. V dropped 2 bases and J dropped 0; count of bases not matched to a gene: 1. Here the CDR3 reads CASSQIAGAKNIQYF. CDR3 DNA: TGTGCCAGCAGCCAAATAGCGGGAGCCAAAAACATTCAGTACTTC.